In its sample, the clone carrying this TCR beta chain was seen many times. RNA transcripts provided the source from which TCR beta CDR3 regions were amplified. Researchers ran a first-round RT-PCR on the TCR CDR3 using the HTBI primer set. One entry per CDR3 protein, called by TCRdb with MiXCR from the multiplex PCR reads. The data show under 350,000 distinct CDR3 sequences, 25% to 30% seen once. V was cut by 3 bases and J by 4 bases, with 9 bases left in between. The CDR3 extends over 13 amino acids. This sample is part of a study of T cells in Graves' hyperthyroidism and ophthalmopathy. The source is a man aged 40-49 years with Graves' hyperthyroidism that later progressed to Graves' ophthalmopathy. This chain uses TRBV12-3 or TRBV12-4 with TRBJ2-5, with a weak D call TRBD2 (6 bases). Source material: blood. The CDR3 sequence: CASSLQGGETQYF. CDR3 bases: TGTGCCAGCAGTTTGCAGGGAGGAGAGACCCAGTACTTC.